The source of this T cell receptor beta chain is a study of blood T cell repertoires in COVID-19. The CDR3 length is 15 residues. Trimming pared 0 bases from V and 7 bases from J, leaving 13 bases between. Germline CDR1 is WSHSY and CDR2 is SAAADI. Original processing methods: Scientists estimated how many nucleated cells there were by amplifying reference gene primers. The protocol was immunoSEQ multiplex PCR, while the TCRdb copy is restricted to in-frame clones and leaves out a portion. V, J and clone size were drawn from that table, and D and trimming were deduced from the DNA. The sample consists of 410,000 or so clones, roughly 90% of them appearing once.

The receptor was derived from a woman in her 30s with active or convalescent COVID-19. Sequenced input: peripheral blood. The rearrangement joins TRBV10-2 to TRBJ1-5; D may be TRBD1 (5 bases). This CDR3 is CASSESAGISQPQHF. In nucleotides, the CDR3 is TGCGCCAGCAGTGAGTCAGCAGGGATTAGCCAGCCCCAGCATTTT.